Sequencing of this T cell receptor (beta chain) was carried out in a study of blood T cell repertoires in COVID-19. This CDR3 comprises 14 residues. Germline lookup yields CDR1 SNHLY and CDR2 FYNNEI. The V end was cut by 8 bases, the J end by 4 bases, with 16 bases between. Per the authors' pipeline: Nucleated cell number was recorded as an estimate derived from reference gene primer amplification. Profiling relied on immunoSEQ multiplex PCR, and the TCRdb table lists in-frame clones only, not all of them. The D gene and trimming were derived from the DNA, and the V and J assignments and clone size from that table. The data hold 300,000 or so clones, with nearly 90% observed a single time. Residents of 24 US areas, aged about 18 to 95 years, made up the participants. Recovered participants had two consecutive negative NP/OP PCR tests, healthcare professional clearance, or symptom resolution.

The V call is TRBV2, the J call TRBJ2-3; D possibly corresponds to TRBD2 (6 bases). The receptor comes from a woman aged 30 to 39 who had recovered from COVID-19. Sequenced: PBMCs or T cells enriched from blood (not recorded which). The CDR3 DNA follows: TGTGCCAGCTTAGCGCGGGAAGGGGCAGATACGCAGTATTTT. This gives the protein CASLAREGADTQYF.